The subject of this entry is one TCR beta chain. With a J-beta primer mix and a sample-barcoded 5' primer, a second PCR ran about 7 to 12 cycles. Each CDR3 protein is one row after TCRdb ran MiXCR on the 5' RACE reads. The repertoire holds hundreds of thousands of distinct CDR3 sequences, with approximately 25% as singletons. These data come from a study of blood T cells in healthy people across ages. Germline lookup yields CDR1 KGHSH and CDR2 LQKENI. CDR3 length: 16 amino acids. These same data were also listed under a study on T cells of mothers and their children.

The receptor's source is a boy aged 5-17 years in good health. Sequenced sample: blood. V usage is TRBV18 and J usage is TRBJ2-5, with D perhaps TRBD2 (5 bases). The J call may be wrong; the DNA end is better matched by TRBJ2-7. In nucleotides, the CDR3 is TGTGCCAGCTCACCTGGCGGAACTACTAGCTCCTACGAGCAGTACTTC. Protein product: CASSPGGTTSSYEQYF.